The rows below give T cell receptor beta chains drawn from one sample of a study of cytotoxic CD8 clonotypes in ibrutinib-treated CLL. Assay used: immunoSEQ multiplex PCR; TCRdb lists only in-frame clones, some missing. The sample includes some 140,000 clones, about 91% of them seen just once. Sample: PBMCs, taken after 12 months of ibrutinib treatment. These receptors all come from a human donor with chronic lymphocytic leukemia. The CDR3 runs from the conserved cysteine through the conserved F or W. Fields, in order: D gene, J gene, V gene, clone size, CDR3 DNA, CDR3 protein. The D gene is left open where the match is weak. The size entry is marked missing in some rows and otherwise reads once, few, many or a size class.

-,TRBJ1-1,TRBV28,-,TGTGCCAGCACCGGGCCGGTTGAGAACACTGAAGCTTTCTTT,CASTGPVENTEAFF
TRBD2,TRBJ2-1,TRBV19,-,TGTGCCAGTAGTATAGCGGGAGGGGGTTACAATGAGCAGTTCTTC,CASSIAGGGYNEQFF
-,TRBJ2-7,TRBV25-1,-,TGTGCCAGCAGTCGTCCAGGGGCCTACGAGCAGTACTTC,CASSRPGAYEQYF
-,TRBJ2-2,TRBV7-9,-,TGTGCCAGCAGCATTCCTTTAGGACTAATAAACACCGGGGAGCTGTTTTTT,CASSIPLGLINTGELFF
-,TRBJ2-5,TRBV19,-,TGTGCCAGTAGTACAGGGGTGCAAGAGACCCAGTACTTC,CASSTGVQETQYF
-,TRBJ1-3,TRBV2,-,TGTGCCAGCAGCGGACAGTTAAGCTCTGGAAACACCATATATTTT,CASSGQLSSGNTIYF
-,TRBJ2-3,TRBV6-5,-,TGTGCCAGCAGCTCCGGGGGTGGCACAGATACGCAGTATTTT,CASSSGGGTDTQYF
TRBD2,TRBJ2-1,TRBV29-1,-,TGCAGCCTCGAAGGGGCGACAGACTCGAGCGGGAGGAGGCTGAATGAGCAGTTCTTC,CSLEGATDSSGRRLNEQFF
-,TRBJ1-1,TRBV19,-,TGTGCCAGTACCCAAAGGACTCGGGACACTGAAGCTTTCTTT,CASTQRTRDTEAFF
TRBD2,TRBJ2-1,TRBV7-3,-,TGTGCCAGCAGCTTAAGAAGGGACTACTACAATGAGCAGTTCTTC,CASSLRRDYYNEQFF
TRBD1,TRBJ1-5,TRBV6-6,-,TGTGCCAGCAGTCCCCAAACAGGGGTTCAGCCCCAGCATTTT,CASSPQTGVQPQHF
-,TRBJ2-2,TRBV29-1,-,TGCAGCGCTCCGACGAACACCGGGGAGCTGTTTTTT,CSAPTNTGELFF
-,TRBJ2-2,TRBV9,-,TGTGCCAGCAGCGTAGATTTCCCCGGGGAGCTGTTTTTT,CASSVDFPGELFF
TRBD2,TRBJ2-3,TRBV19,-,TGTGCCAGTAGTCTAGCGGGCACAGATACGCAGTATTTT,CASSLAGTDTQYF
-,TRBJ2-5,TRBV10-3,-,TGTGCCATCAGGGGAGAGGGGGAGACCCAGTACTTC,CAIRGEGETQYF
TRBD2,TRBJ2-2,TRBV6-6,once,TGTGCCAGCAGTTACTCTGCGGGAGCAGACGGGGAGCTGTTTTTT,CASSYSAGADGELFF
TRBD2,TRBJ2-5,TRBV7-8,-,TGTGCCAGCAGCTTGCTGACTAGCGGGAGAGGGGAGACCCAGTACTTC,CASSLLTSGRGETQYF
-,TRBJ2-7,TRBV7-3,-,TGTGCCAGCAGCGCTAGGGGTAGCTACGAGCAGTACTTC,CASSARGSYEQYF
-,TRBJ2-1,TRBV2,-,TGTGCCAGCGCGCTGGGATCCTACAATGAGCAGTTCTTC,CASALGSYNEQFF
-,TRBJ2-1,TRBV7-9,once,TGTGCCAGCAGCTGGACGGATTCCAATGAGCAGTTCTTC,CASSWTDSNEQFF
-,TRBJ2-3,TRBV19,-,TGTGCCAGTAGTTTCGACTCAGATACGCAGTATTTT,CASSFDSDTQYF
-,TRBJ2-5,TRBV6-5,once,TGTGCCAGCGGAAGGGACTTCCAAGAGACCCAGTACTTC,CASGRDFQETQYF
-,TRBJ2-2,TRBV11-3,few,TGTGCCTCCCAGGTCCACGGCACCGGGGAGCTGTTTTTT,CASQVHGTGELFF
TRBD2,TRBJ2-1,TRBV6-5,-,TGTGCCAGCAGTTACTCAATAGCGGGAGGCAATGAGCAGTTCTTC,CASSYSIAGGNEQFF
-,TRBJ2-1,TRBV6-5,once,TGTGCCAGCAGTAGGGCGGGCAATGAGCAGTTCTTC,CASSRAGNEQFF
-,TRBJ2-2,TRBV19,-,TGTGCCAGTAGTAACCCCGGTCAGATGAGAACCGGGGAGCTGTTTTTT,CASSNPGQMRTGELFF
TRBD2,TRBJ2-7,TRBV28,-,TGTGCCAGCAGTTTCGGCGGGAGGGTAGAGGAGCAGTACTTC,CASSFGGRVEEQYF
-,TRBJ2-3,TRBV19,-,TGTGCCAGTACCCAGGAGACCGTGGATACGCAGTATTTT,CASTQETVDTQYF
-,TRBJ2-5,TRBV5-4,-,TGTGCCAGCAGCTTAATTGACGAGACCCAGTACTTC,CASSLIDETQYF
-,TRBJ2-7,TRBV27,-,TGTGCCAGCAGTTCGGCAGGAGGCTACGAGCAGTACTTC,CASSSAGGYEQYF
-,TRBJ2-3,TRBV27,-,TGTGCCAGCAGTTTATTTCAGGGTGTTCAGTATTTT,CASSLFQGVQYF
TRBD1,TRBJ1-4,TRBV2,-,TGTGCCAGCGCCAGGGGGCCAGTTGAAAAACTGTTTTTT,CASARGPVEKLFF
-,TRBJ1-2,TRBV30,-,TGTGCCTGGAGGCTGGGACGGATCTATGGCTACACCTTC,CAWRLGRIYGYTF
-,TRBJ1-5,TRBV6-5,-,TGTGCCAGCAGGAGGGGGGTCAGCACTCAGCCCCAGCATTTT,CASRRGVSTQPQHF
-,TRBJ2-7,TRBV4-3,-,TGCGCCAGCAGCCAAGAACAGGGAGAGCAGTACTTC,CASSQEQGEQYF
TRBD1,TRBJ1-2,TRBV19,many,TGTGCCAGTGGCGCGACAGGGGCTAACTATGGCTACACCTTC,CASGATGANYGYTF
-,TRBJ2-5,TRBV9,-,TGTGCCAGCAGCGTAGAGGGCCTAGCGGAAAGGGGGGAGACCCAGTACTTC,CASSVEGLAERGETQYF
-,TRBJ1-5,TRBV12-5,-,TGTGCTAGTGCCGCAAACAGGGATCAGCCCCAGCATTTT,CASAANRDQPQHF
TRBD1,TRBJ2-5,TRBV9,once,TGTGCCAGCAGCGCGGGACAGGGAACCCCAGAGACCCAGTACTTC,CASSAGQGTPETQYF
TRBD2,TRBJ2-3,TRBV28,-,TGTGCCAGCAGTTTACATCTAGCGGGAGCCACAGATACGCAGTATTTT,CASSLHLAGATDTQYF
-,TRBJ2-2,TRBV5-1,few,TGCGCCAGCAACAGGGCGGGCACCGGGGAGCTGTTTTTT,CASNRAGTGELFF
TRBD2,TRBJ2-3,TRBV29-1,-,TGCAGCGCCAGGCCTACTAGCGGGAGTAAGGGCACAGATACGCAGTATTTT,CSARPTSGSKGTDTQYF
TRBD2,TRBJ2-7,TRBV30,-,TGTGCCTGGAGTGTTTCTAGCGGGTCCAGATTC,CAWSVSSGSRF
-,TRBJ2-7,TRBV28,-,TGTGCCAGCAGTTTATTGTGGGTGGGAGACGGTTCCTACGAGCAGTACTTC,CASSLLWVGDGSYEQYF
-,TRBJ1-3,TRBV10-3,-,TGTGCCATCAGTGAGTCGAACCCCGGCGTAGGAAACACCATATATTTT,CAISESNPGVGNTIYF
TRBD1,TRBJ1-6,TRBV25-1,-,TGTGCCAGCAGTCCGGACAGGGGGGCGTATAATTCACCCCTCCACTTT,CASSPDRGAYNSPLHF
-,TRBJ1-1,TRBV7-9,-,TGTGCCAGCAGCTTAGGCAGAGGGGGCACTGAAGCTTTCTTT,CASSLGRGGTEAFF